A few counts support the clone carrying this T cell receptor beta chain. The sample belongs to a study of T-cell memory formation after mild COVID-19. TCRdb re-called the 5' RACE reads through MiXCR, storing one row per CDR3 protein. The data hold over 300,000 distinct CDR3 sequences, with 20% observed a single time. Germline loops: CDR1 MGHRA, CDR2 YSYEKL. V lost 5 bases and J lost 9; bases outside the gene matches: 11. The CDR3 has 14 residues. The sequence was obtained from a man between 18 and 29 years old who had mild COVID-19 (a few samples of this study predate the infection). Cell type and time point are not known. The chain is built from TRBV4-1 and TRBJ2-7, with 9 bases that match TRBD1. Sequencing was carried out using PBMCs or a T cell subset sorted from them (not recorded which). This chain's CDR3 is CASSEGQGPRGQYF. In nucleotides, the CDR3 is TGCGCCAGCAGCGAAGGACAGGGGCCAAGGGGGCAGTACTTC.